This T cell receptor (beta chain) was retrieved from a study of tumor-infiltrating lymphocytes in glioblastoma multiforme (dated by TCRdb to the late 2010s). Turning to the overall study: The study tested whether intratumoral genomic heterogeneity fosters TIL diversity by jointly investigating somatic mutations, TIL diversity and immune response activity. The full study reports these points: T cells were not sorted into functional subsets, and such sorting was noted by the authors as a future improvement. Because T cells carry unequal numbers of TCR transcripts, RNA-based TCR sequencing may distort clone frequencies. Generalizability was limited because only one glioblastoma patient was included in the TCR and somatic mutation analysis.

Using a modified ARM-PCR protocol with multiple V-beta primers and a C-beta primer, the team built TCRB libraries from RNA through three nested multiplex PCR rounds. TCRB-specific cDNA was synthesized from around 550 ng total RNA with ProtoScript II Reverse Transcriptase and a C-beta primer. The description of the TCRB libraries did not include any unique molecular identifiers. The third PCR added barcodes and adapters over around 25 cycles with Deep VentR (exo-) polymerase, followed by gel purification of 250-500 bp bands. An Illumina HiSeq 2500 was used to sequence the TCRB libraries with 250 bp paired-end reads. As for the authors' bioinformatics: Trimmomatic was used to clean reads, FLASH to merge reads, MiGEC to assign V, D and J segments, and VDJtools to perform the analysis. Repertoire diversity was measured using the Shannon-Wiener diversity index, which was calculated with VDJtools. TCRdb passed the public sequencing reads through fastp at Q25 and MiXCR, retaining productive beta sequences. Under each unique CDR3 protein, matching rows form one entry showing the most common genes and DNA. TCRdb, not the original authors, processed these V and J calls. The sample table lists more than 10,000 distinct CDR3 sequences, over 60% of them with a count of one. Almost 40% of the sample is held by the ten biggest clonotypes.

The junction shows trimming of 0 bases on V and 5 bases on J, and the gene matches do not reach 5 bases of it. CDR1 and CDR2 are read off the germline V gene (reference sequence) as DFQATT and SNEGSKA. Spanning cysteine to phenylalanine, the CDR3 consists of 14 amino acids. The sequence is cut down to CDR3 DNA, 42 bases in frame from base 1. Comment on this clonotype: This receptor's antigen is unknown. Within one base of it there is no much larger clone, and no base qualities were kept.

The AllPrep DNA/RNA mini kit was used to purify genomic DNA and total RNA at the same time from each of the approximately ten tumor samples. Every RNA sample had an RNA integrity number above 6.5 and an OD 260/280 ratio above 1.9. Input material: brain tumor tissue. The receptor comes from a male donor with glioblastoma. The chain couples TRBV20-1 to TRBJ1-1; 8 middle bases align to TRBD1. In nucleotide form, the sequence is TGCAGTGCTAGAGATGCAGGGGGCGGGACTGAAGCTTTCTTT. Its protein is CSARDAGGGTEAFF.